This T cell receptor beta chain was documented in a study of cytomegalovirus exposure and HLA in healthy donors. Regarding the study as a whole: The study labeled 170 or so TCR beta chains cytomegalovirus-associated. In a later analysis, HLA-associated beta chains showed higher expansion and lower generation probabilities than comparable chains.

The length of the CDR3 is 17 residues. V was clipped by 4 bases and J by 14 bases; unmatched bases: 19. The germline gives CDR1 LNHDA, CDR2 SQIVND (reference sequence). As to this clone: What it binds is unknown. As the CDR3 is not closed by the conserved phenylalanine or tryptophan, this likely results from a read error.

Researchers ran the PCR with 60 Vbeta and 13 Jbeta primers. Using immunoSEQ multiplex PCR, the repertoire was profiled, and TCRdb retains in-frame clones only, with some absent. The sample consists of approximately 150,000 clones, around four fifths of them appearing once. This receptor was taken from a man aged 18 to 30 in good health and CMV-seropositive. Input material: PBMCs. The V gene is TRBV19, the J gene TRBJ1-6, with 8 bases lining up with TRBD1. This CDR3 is CASSRRQGPKPGFTLHL. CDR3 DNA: TGTGCCAGTAGTAGAAGACAGGGGCCCAAGCCAGGGTTCACCCTCCACCTT.